Described below is a single TCR beta chain sequence and its context. Its cognate antigen is unknown. Here immunoSEQ multiplex PCR was the method, and the copy in TCRdb shows in-frame clones only, minus some. The sample lists 100,000 to 150,000 clones, just over 85% occurring once. The trim removed 4 bases at V and 2 bases at J, leaving 5 bases unmatched. CDR1 is SGHTS, CDR2 YDEGEE, per germline. The CDR3 is made up of 15 amino acids. These data originate in a study of T cell responses to AZD1222 COVID-19 vaccine. Whole-study findings and limits: The donor group comprised mostly white British people and more females; the analysis possibly underestimated clonal diversity. CD4 TCRs associated with vaccination spanned spike, dominating at 160-218 and 743-854.

The sample in question was peripheral blood, obtained on day 0 of AZD1222 vaccination. The rearrangement links TRBV5-8 to TRBJ1-5, with 8 bases identical to TRBD1. The receptor comes from an adult in good health. CDR3: CASSLGQGGNQPQHF. Here the CDR3 DNA reads TGTGCCAGCAGCCTCGGACAGGGTGGCAATCAGCCCCAGCATTTT.